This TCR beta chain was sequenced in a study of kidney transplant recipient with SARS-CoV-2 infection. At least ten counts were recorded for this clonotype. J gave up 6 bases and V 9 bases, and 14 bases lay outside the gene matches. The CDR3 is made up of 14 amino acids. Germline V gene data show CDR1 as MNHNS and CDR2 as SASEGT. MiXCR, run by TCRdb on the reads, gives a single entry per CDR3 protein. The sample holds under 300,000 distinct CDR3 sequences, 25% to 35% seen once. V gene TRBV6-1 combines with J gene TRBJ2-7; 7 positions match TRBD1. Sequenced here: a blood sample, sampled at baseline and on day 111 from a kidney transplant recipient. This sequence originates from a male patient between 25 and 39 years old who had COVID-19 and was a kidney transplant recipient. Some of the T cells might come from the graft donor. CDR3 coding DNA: TGTGCCAGTGCTACGACAGGGCCGAAGGGCGAGCAGTACTTC. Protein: CASATTGPKGEQYF.